This T cell receptor beta chain was found in a study of T-cell reconstitution after alpha-beta-depleted transplantation in children (dated by TCRdb to 2015 to 2016). In the study overall: The study quantitatively tracked T-cell immune reconstitution after TCRalphabeta/CD19-depleted allogeneic hematopoietic cell transplantation in children using TCR repertoire profiling.

As for this clonotype: Its antigen is not yet known. No base quality values were provided; no much bigger clone lies one nucleotide off.

Compared with germline, V lacks 4 bases and J lacks 6 bases; bases without a gene match: 7. Taken from the germline V gene, the CDR1 and CDR2 loops are SGHRS and YFSETQ. The CDR3 measures 15 amino acids from cysteine to phenylalanine. CDR3 DNA only is kept here, 45 bases in frame from base 1. What the study reported, not specific to this receptor: The frequencies of hyperexpanded clones fell over the following months, and after one year, T-cell counts and TCRbeta diversity were mostly attributed to newly produced T cells. In some patients, the high TCRbeta diversity seen at day 60 was put down to recipient T cells and intrathymic progenitors that had survived conditioning. Apparently early alphabetaT-cell count recovery about two months after transplant reportedly relied on only several hundred rapidly expanded clones derived from non-depleted graft cells.

This sample's treatment or condition label indicates: allogeneic hematopoietic cell transplantation with graft depleted of TCRalphabeta T cells and CD19 B cells. TCRalphabeta/CD19-depleted allogeneic hematopoietic cell grafts were given to the transplant recipients, all of whom were children. The library came from PCR. These reads were obtained on an Illumina HiSeq 2500. Molecular barcoding was employed in the preparation of TCR libraries, with unique molecular identifiers being used to normalize TCRbeta repertoire quantification. Through fastp at Q25 and MiXCR, TCRdb rebuilt clones from the public reads, retaining in-frame beta chains. Every entry covers one CDR3 protein and lists the most common genes and DNA from its rows. The sample includes hundreds of thousands of distinct CDR3 sequences, with under 20% observed a single time. The ten largest account for about 32% of the sample.

The starting material was PBMCs, mostly from graft donor cells, obtained 360 days after TCRalphabeta/CD19-depleted stem cell transplant. The source is a boy younger than two who had a stem cell transplant for Wiskott-Aldrich syndrome, so the T cells may come from the graft donor. The chain was built from TRBV5-1 and TRBJ1-6, and 7 junction bases match TRBD1. The CDR3 has the sequence CASSIGDSFNSPLHF. The sequenced DNA: TGCGCCAGCAGCATAGGGGACAGTTTTAATTCACCCCTCCACTTT.